These T cell receptor beta chains were read from a single sample in a study of cytomegalovirus exposure and HLA in healthy donors. TCRdb keeps only in-frame clones here, not all; method: immunoSEQ multiplex PCR. The sample lists roughly 190,000 clones; roughly 77% were seen once. Sequenced material: PBMCs. Receptors originate from a woman between 45 and 60 years old in good health and CMV-seronegative. The CDR3 runs from the conserved cysteine through the conserved F or W. The D gene is left open where the match is weak. The size of a clone is reported for some rows only, either as once, few or many, or as a class for expanded clones.

V: TRBV4-3
size: once
D: -
J: TRBJ2-2
DNA: TGCGCCAGCAGCCAAAATCTACTCTGGGGGGGGGCGTCGCGGCTGTTTTTT
CDR3: CASSQNLLWGGASRLFF

V: TRBV10-3
size: -
D: TRBD2
J: TRBJ2-5
DNA: TGTGCCTCCGGGGGGAAGCAAGAGACCCAGTACTTC
CDR3: CASGGKQETQYF

V: TRBV7-9
size: few
D: TRBD1
J: TRBJ2-7
DNA: TGTGCCAGCAGCGCCACGACAGGGATCCTGGGCTACGAGCAGTACTTC
CDR3: CASSATTGILGYEQYF

V: TRBV27
size: -
D: -
J: TRBJ1-5
DNA: TGTGCCAGCAGTCGACAGAGCAGGGGGCCCCAGCATTTT
CDR3: CASSRQSRGPQHF

V: TRBV2
size: few
D: TRBD2
J: TRBJ2-3
DNA: TGTGCCAGCAGTGAGACTAGCGGGAGGGATACGCAGTATTTT
CDR3: CASSETSGRDTQYF

V: TRBV5-1
size: -
D: TRBD1
J: TRBJ2-2
DNA: TGCGCCAGCAGCCGCACCGGGACAGGCTACACCGGGGAGCTGTTTTTT
CDR3: CASSRTGTGYTGELFF

V: TRBV15
size: -
D: -
J: TRBJ1-4
DNA: TGTGCCACCAGCAGGGGGGCTGGGGAAAAACTGTTTTTT
CDR3: CATSRGAGEKLFF

V: TRBV7-2
size: -
D: -
J: TRBJ1-5
DNA: TGTGCCAGCAGCTTAGGGGACACAGCGGGACAGCCCCAGCATTTT
CDR3: CASSLGDTAGQPQHF

V: TRBV2
size: -
D: -
J: TRBJ2-3
DNA: TGTGCCAGCAGTGAAGCGGGAGTCGGGACAGATACGCAGTATTTT
CDR3: CASSEAGVGTDTQYF

V: TRBV7-3
size: -
D: -
J: TRBJ1-6
DNA: TGTGCCAGCAGCTTAACGGGAGGGCAAGATAATTCACCCCTCCACTTT
CDR3: CASSLTGGQDNSPLHF

V: TRBV28
size: -
D: -
J: TRBJ1-2
DNA: TGTGCCAGCTCACCGCTAGGGCGGGGTAACTATGGCTACACCTTC
CDR3: CASSPLGRGNYGYTF

V: TRBV6-6
size: -
D: -
J: TRBJ1-2
DNA: TGTGCCAGCAGTTACTACAGGGATGACGGCTACACCTTC
CDR3: CASSYYRDDGYTF

V: TRBV5-1
size: once
D: TRBD2
J: TRBJ2-3
DNA: TGCGCCAGCAGCCGGCGAGCGGGGGGCACAGATACGCAGTATTTT
CDR3: CASSRRAGGTDTQYF

V: TRBV6-6
size: -
D: TRBD1
J: TRBJ1-1
DNA: TGTGCCAGCCGGGACAGCCCCACTGAAGCTTTCTTT
CDR3: CASRDSPTEAFF

V: TRBV4-3
size: -
D: TRBD2
J: TRBJ2-7
DNA: TGCGCCAGCAGCCAAGTGGCGGGGGTACACTACGAGCAGTACTTC
CDR3: CASSQVAGVHYEQYF

V: TRBV18
size: -
D: -
J: TRBJ1-4
DNA: TGTGCCAGCTCATTGGGGCTGAATGAAAAACTGTTTTTT
CDR3: CASSLGLNEKLFF

V: TRBV10-3
size: -
D: -
J: TRBJ1-2
DNA: TGTGCCATCAGTGAGCGAAGACAGCACTACACCTTC
CDR3: CAISERRQHYTF

V: TRBV6-5
size: -
D: TRBD1
J: TRBJ1-5
DNA: TGTGCCAGCAGTTTGGACAGGGTAAGTCAGCCCCAGCATTTT
CDR3: CASSLDRVSQPQHF

V: TRBV15
size: -
D: -
J: TRBJ2-3
DNA: TGTGCCACCAGCAGAGTAAGGGGGTTTCGCACAGATACGCAGTATTTT
CDR3: CATSRVRGFRTDTQYF

V: TRBV15
size: once
D: -
J: TRBJ1-1
DNA: TGTGCCACCAGCACGAGGTTCCATCTGACAGCTTTCTTT
CDR3: CATSTRFHLTAFF

V: TRBV5-1
size: -
D: TRBD1
J: TRBJ1-4
DNA: TGCGCCAGCAGCTTGGACCCAGGGGGAAAACTGTTTTTT
CDR3: CASSLDPGGKLFF

V: TRBV7-9
size: many
D: -
J: TRBJ2-7
DNA: TGTGCCAGCAGCTTAGACAGACTACCCACCAACGAGCAGTACTTC
CDR3: CASSLDRLPTNEQYF

V: TRBV6-1
size: -
D: -
J: TRBJ2-7
DNA: TGTGCCAGCAGGCTTGGACAGAACTACGAGCAGTACTTC
CDR3: CASRLGQNYEQYF

V: TRBV7-2
size: -
D: TRBD1
J: TRBJ1-2
DNA: TGTGCCAGCAGCCCTGTCGGACAGGCCTATGGCTACACCTTC
CDR3: CASSPVGQAYGYTF

V: TRBV28
size: once
D: TRBD2
J: TRBJ2-7
DNA: TGTGCCAGCAGTCCCCAAAGTAGCGGGAGGGCCCACGAGCAGTACTTC
CDR3: CASSPQSSGRAHEQYF

V: TRBV5-6
size: -
D: -
J: TRBJ1-3
DNA: TGTGCCAGCAGCTCCGGGACACTTTTCTCTGGAAACACCATATATTTT
CDR3: CASSSGTLFSGNTIYF

V: TRBV7-2
size: -
D: TRBD2
J: TRBJ2-1
DNA: TGTGCCAGCAGCGGACCTTGGACTAGCGGGGGGCTAGGAGGGAATGAGCAGTTCTTC
CDR3: CASSGPWTSGGLGGNEQFF

V: TRBV7-9
size: -
D: TRBD2
J: TRBJ2-2
DNA: TGTGCCAGCAGCCCGTCAGCGGGAGAGAACACCGGGGAGCTGTTTTTT
CDR3: CASSPSAGENTGELFF

V: TRBV7-9
size: -
D: TRBD1
J: TRBJ1-2
DNA: TGTGCCAGCAGCCCAGGACAGGGCTATGGCTACACCTTC
CDR3: CASSPGQGYGYTF

V: TRBV30
size: -
D: -
J: TRBJ2-1
DNA: TGTGCCTGGAGTAAGGTGCGGGACTACAATGAGCAGTTCTTC
CDR3: CAWSKVRDYNEQFF

V: TRBV11-2
size: -
D: TRBD2
J: TRBJ2-7
DNA: TGTGCCAGCAGCCTAGGGGAAACGGGAGGATCCTACGAGCAGTACTTC
CDR3: CASSLGETGGSYEQYF

V: TRBV19
size: -
D: -
J: TRBJ1-2
DNA: TGTGCCAGTATGGGAGTTGGACTGCCGATTGGATATGGCTACACCTTC
CDR3: CASMGVGLPIGYGYTF

V: TRBV19
size: -
D: TRBD1
J: TRBJ1-1
DNA: TGTGCCAGTAGGACAGGGGGCGACCGGAACACTGAAGCTTTCTTT
CDR3: CASRTGGDRNTEAFF

V: TRBV2
size: -
D: -
J: TRBJ2-5
DNA: TGTGCCAGCAGTGAAGAGCAGGGAGAGACCCAGTACTTC
CDR3: CASSEEQGETQYF

V: TRBV2
size: -
D: -
J: TRBJ1-2
DNA: TGTGCCAGCAGTGAAGGACAGCAACCGGAGGGCTACACCTTC
CDR3: CASSEGQQPEGYTF

V: TRBV9
size: -
D: TRBD1
J: TRBJ2-7
DNA: TGTGCCAGCGCCGTTGAACTAGGGACAGACGAGCAGTACTTC
CDR3: CASAVELGTDEQYF

V: TRBV7-6
size: -
D: -
J: TRBJ1-5
DNA: TGTGCCAGCAGCTTTGAGCTAGACCAGCCCCAGCATTTT
CDR3: CASSFELDQPQHF

V: TRBV28
size: -
D: -
J: TRBJ2-1
DNA: TGTGCCAGCAGGGAGTCAGGGGTGAATGAGCAGTTCTTC
CDR3: CASRESGVNEQFF

V: TRBV7-9
size: -
D: TRBD1
J: TRBJ1-3
DNA: TGTGCCAGCAGCGTGACAGGGGCGACTGGAAACACCATATATTTT
CDR3: CASSVTGATGNTIYF

V: TRBV7-8
size: -
D: -
J: TRBJ1-4
DNA: TGTGCCAGCAGCTTAGTGGCAGGGAAGAATGAAAAACTGTTTTTT
CDR3: CASSLVAGKNEKLFF

V: TRBV6-5
size: -
D: -
J: TRBJ1-3
DNA: TGTGCCAGCAGTTACGAGGGAAAGCCCTCTGGAAACACCATATATTTT
CDR3: CASSYEGKPSGNTIYF

V: TRBV7-9
size: -
D: -
J: TRBJ1-4
DNA: TGTGCCAGCAGCTCTCGGCGGGCTGGAACTAATGAAAAACTGTTTTTT
CDR3: CASSSRRAGTNEKLFF

V: TRBV5-1
size: -
D: TRBD1
J: TRBJ1-5
DNA: TGCGCCAGCAGCCCGGACGGACAGGGCAATCAGCCCCAGCATTTT
CDR3: CASSPDGQGNQPQHF

V: TRBV5-1
size: -
D: TRBD1
J: TRBJ1-1
DNA: TGCGCCAGCAGCTTGGGACAGGGGGTGGCCACTGAAGCTTTCTTT
CDR3: CASSLGQGVATEAFF

V: TRBV9
size: once
D: -
J: TRBJ1-1
DNA: TGTGCCAGCAGCCCAGGGCACTTAGGGAACACTGAAGCTTTCTTT
CDR3: CASSPGHLGNTEAFF

V: TRBV11-2
size: -
D: -
J: TRBJ2-6
DNA: TGTGCCAGCAGCTTTTTAGGGGCGCAGGCCAACGTCCTGACTTTC
CDR3: CASSFLGAQANVLTF

V: TRBV6-6
size: -
D: -
J: TRBJ1-5
DNA: TGTGCCAGCTTGTTGACGGGTGGTCAGCCCCAGCATTTT
CDR3: CASLLTGGQPQHF

V: TRBV6-1
size: -
D: -
J: TRBJ2-5
DNA: TGTGCCAGCAGTAGGACCGGAGGTGGGGAGACCCAGTACTTC
CDR3: CASSRTGGGETQYF

V: TRBV9
size: -
D: -
J: TRBJ1-1
DNA: TGTGCCAGCAGCCCCCTCCCGGACACTGAAGCTTTCTTT
CDR3: CASSPLPDTEAFF